This record concerns one TCR beta chain sequence. The clone's antigen remains unknown. Per-nucleotide qualities are absent, and no much larger clonotype sits a single base away. Collaborating institutions collected whole blood in K2EDTA tubes following their own protocols. For TCRbeta analysis, collaborators shipped samples in one of three forms: frozen whole blood, isolated PBMCs, or DNA extracted from either of those sample types. Taken from the germline V gene, the CDR1 and CDR2 loops are SGHTA and FQGNSA. The germline V and J ends show losses of 2 bases and 1 base respectively, and no gene match explains 6 bases of the junction. The CDR3 has 17 amino acids, counting the end cysteine and phenylalanine. Only the CDR3 portion is preserved as DNA: 51 bases, with reading frame beginning at the first base. The data stem from a study of blood T cell repertoires in COVID-19 (dated by TCRdb to the early 2020s). Looking at the study overall: Samples from collaborators originated in the United States, Italy and Spain and spanned both the acute and convalescent phases of COVID-19. The repertoires were released in a freely available public database intended as a resource for research on the immune response to SARS-CoV-2. The dataset comprised deeply sampled blood TCRbeta repertoires from subjects exposed to, actively infected with, or recovered from COVID-19. Sample metadata almost always included a de-identified subject ID, COVID-19 status, age in years and sex. Samples were obtained from the ongoing ImmuneRACE study (first 160 participants) and from about 1,300 subjects provided by 6 global collaborators. The prospective study material was composed of cDNA or gDNA derived from T cells, B-cell-depleted T cells, or PBMCs. Where HLA class I and class II types were available, the types were taken from metadata supplied by the sample provider, not from assay-based typing.

The immunoSEQ Assay, a bias-controlled multiplex PCR, was used to amplify TCRbeta CDR3 regions from genomic DNA. On the study's bioinformatics: Nucleated cell counts per sample were estimated from amplification of reference gene primers within the assay. Sequence reads were collapsed and filtered to measure the absolute abundance of every unique TCRbeta CDR3 rearrangement. For each sample, productive Simpson clonality was calculated as the square root of Simpson's diversity index across productive rearrangements. TCRdb holds this immuneACCESS table with in-frame rearrangements only. Some clones are missing; in checked studies, unresolved V genes explain under half, and the rest has no known cause. That table furnishes V, J and clone size, whereas the DNA furnished D and trimming. This sample comprises fewer than 400,000 clones, roughly 86% of them detected only once. 3% of the sample is held by the ten biggest clonotypes.

The full study reports these points: How much clinical and demographic metadata was included differed by source and by participant, and the metadata was provided uncurated.

The TCR originated in a human donor in a cohort sampled during active COVID-19. Sequencing was carried out using peripheral blood. The chain is assembled from TRBV7-2 and TRBJ2-3; 10 middle bases align to TRBD2. The DNA sequence follows: TGTGCCAGCAGCTTAAATTTCCTAGCGGGGGGCACAGATACGCAGTATTTT. Translation gives CASSLNFLAGGTDTQYF. Extended through the reference TRBV7-2 and TRBJ2-3 proteins, this CDR3 yields the full variable domain: GAGVSQSPSNKVTEKGKDVELRCDPISGHTALYWYRQSLGQGLEFLIYFQGNSAPDKSGLPSDRFSAERTGGSVSTLTIQRTQQEDSAVYLCASSLNFLAGGTDTQYFGPGTRLTVL.